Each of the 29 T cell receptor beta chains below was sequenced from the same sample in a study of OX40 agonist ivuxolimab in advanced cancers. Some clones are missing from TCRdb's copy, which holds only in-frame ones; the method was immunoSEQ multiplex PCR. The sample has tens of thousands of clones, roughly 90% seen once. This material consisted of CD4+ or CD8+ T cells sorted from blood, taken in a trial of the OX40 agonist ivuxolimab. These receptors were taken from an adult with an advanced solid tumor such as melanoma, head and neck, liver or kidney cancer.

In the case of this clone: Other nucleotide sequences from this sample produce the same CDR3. The CDR3 region is CASSSSGAGTDTQYF. As DNA, the CDR3 is TGTGCCAGCAGCTCCTCCGGGGCGGGGACAGATACGCAGTATTTT. This rearrangement joins TRBV7-3 to TRBJ2-3, with D maybe TRBD2 (6 bases). The V gene lost 4 bases and the J gene lost 3 bases, with 14 bases spanning the gap. The CDR3 covers 15 residues. Germline lookup yields CDR1 SGHTA and CDR2 FQGTGA.

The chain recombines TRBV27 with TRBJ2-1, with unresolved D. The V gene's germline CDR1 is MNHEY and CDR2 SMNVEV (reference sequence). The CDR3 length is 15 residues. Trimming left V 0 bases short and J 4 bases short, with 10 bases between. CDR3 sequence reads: CASSLSDPVYNEQFF. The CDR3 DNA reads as TGTGCCAGCAGTTTATCCGACCCCGTATACAATGAGCAGTTCTTC.

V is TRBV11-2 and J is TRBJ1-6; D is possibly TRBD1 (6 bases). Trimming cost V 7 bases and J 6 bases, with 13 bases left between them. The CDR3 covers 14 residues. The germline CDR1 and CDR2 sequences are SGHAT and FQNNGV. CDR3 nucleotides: TGTGCCAGCACCCGAGGGGGAGGTAATTCACCCCTCCACTTT. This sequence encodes CASTRGGGNSPLHF.

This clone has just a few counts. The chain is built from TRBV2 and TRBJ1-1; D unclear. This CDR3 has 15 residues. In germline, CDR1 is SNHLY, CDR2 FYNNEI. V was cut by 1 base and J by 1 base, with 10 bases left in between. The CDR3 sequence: CASSEGRPENTEAFF. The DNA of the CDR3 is TGTGCCAGCAGTGAAGGGCGGCCGGAGAACACTGAAGCTTTCTTT.

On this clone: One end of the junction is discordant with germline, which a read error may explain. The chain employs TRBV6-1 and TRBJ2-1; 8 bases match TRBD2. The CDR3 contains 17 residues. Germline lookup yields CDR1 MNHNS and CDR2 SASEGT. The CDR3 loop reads CASSEARGASSYNEQFF. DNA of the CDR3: TGTGCCAGCAGCGAAGCGCGGGGGGCTAGCTCCTACAATGAGCAGTTCTTC.

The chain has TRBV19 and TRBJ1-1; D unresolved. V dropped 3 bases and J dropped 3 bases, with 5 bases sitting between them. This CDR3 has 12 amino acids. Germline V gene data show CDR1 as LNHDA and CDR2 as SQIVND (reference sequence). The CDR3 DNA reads TGTGCCAGTAGTATCCCGTACACTGAAGCTTTCTTT. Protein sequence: CASSIPYTEAFF.

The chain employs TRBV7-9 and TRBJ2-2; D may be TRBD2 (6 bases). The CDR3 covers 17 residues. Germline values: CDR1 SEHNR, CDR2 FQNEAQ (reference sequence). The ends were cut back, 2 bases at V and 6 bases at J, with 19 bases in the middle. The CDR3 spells CASSLPVKGGTSGELFF. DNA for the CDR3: TGTGCCAGCAGCTTACCCGTAAAGGGCGGGACTTCCGGGGAGCTGTTTTTT.

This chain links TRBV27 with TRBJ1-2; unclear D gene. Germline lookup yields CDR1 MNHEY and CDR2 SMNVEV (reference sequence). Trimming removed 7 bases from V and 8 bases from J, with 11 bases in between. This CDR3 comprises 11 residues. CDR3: CASKKNGGYTF. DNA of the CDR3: TGTGCCAGCAAGAAGAACGGGGGCTACACCTTC.

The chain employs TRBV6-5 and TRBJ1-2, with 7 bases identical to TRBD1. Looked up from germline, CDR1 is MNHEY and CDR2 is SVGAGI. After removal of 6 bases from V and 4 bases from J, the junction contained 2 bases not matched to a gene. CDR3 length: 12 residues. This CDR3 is CASRTGSYGYTF. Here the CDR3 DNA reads TGTGCCAGCAGGACAGGGTCCTATGGCTACACCTTC.

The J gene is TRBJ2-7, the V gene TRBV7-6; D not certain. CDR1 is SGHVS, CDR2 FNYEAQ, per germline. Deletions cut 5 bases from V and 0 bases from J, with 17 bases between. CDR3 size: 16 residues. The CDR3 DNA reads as TGTGCCAGCAGCCAGCCCCCCCGGTCGGGCTCCTACGAGCAGTACTTC. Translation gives CASSQPPRSGSYEQYF.

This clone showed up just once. The CDR3 here is CASSLRSGTLGANVLTF. CDR3 DNA: TGTGCCAGCAGCTTAAGGTCCGGGACCCTTGGGGCCAACGTCCTGACTTTC. The chain recombines TRBV7-2 with TRBJ2-6; D may correspond to TRBD1 or TRBD2 (5 bases each). V was pared by 2 bases and J by 3 bases, with 14 bases between. This CDR3 contains 17 residues. Germline V gives CDR1 SGHTA, CDR2 FQGNSA.

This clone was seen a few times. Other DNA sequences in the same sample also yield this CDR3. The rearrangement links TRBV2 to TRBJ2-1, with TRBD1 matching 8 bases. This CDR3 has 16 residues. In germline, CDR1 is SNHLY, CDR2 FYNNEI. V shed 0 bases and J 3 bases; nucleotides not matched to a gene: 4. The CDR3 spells CASSEASGGFYNEQFF. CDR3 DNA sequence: TGTGCCAGCAGTGAAGCATCAGGGGGCTTCTACAATGAGCAGTTCTTC.

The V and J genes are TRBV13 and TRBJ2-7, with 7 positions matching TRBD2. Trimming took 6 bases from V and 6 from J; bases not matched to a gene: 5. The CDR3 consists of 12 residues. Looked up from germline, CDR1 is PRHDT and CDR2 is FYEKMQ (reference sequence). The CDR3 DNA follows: TGTGCCAGCAGGCTAGCGGACCTCGAGCAGTACTTC. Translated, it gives CASRLADLEQYF. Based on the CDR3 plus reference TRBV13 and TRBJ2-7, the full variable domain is AAGVIQSPRHLIKEKRETATLKCYPIPRHDTVYWYQQGPGQDPQFLISFYEKMQSDKGSIPDRFSAQQFSDYHSELNMSSLELGDSALYFCASRLADLEQYFGPGTRLTVT.

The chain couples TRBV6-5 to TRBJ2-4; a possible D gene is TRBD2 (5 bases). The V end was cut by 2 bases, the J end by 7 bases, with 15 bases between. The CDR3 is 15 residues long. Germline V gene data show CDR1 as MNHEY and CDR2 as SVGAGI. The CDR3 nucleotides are TGTGCCAGCAGTTACCGCCCTGCTACTAGGAACATTCAGTACTTC. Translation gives CASSYRPATRNIQYF.

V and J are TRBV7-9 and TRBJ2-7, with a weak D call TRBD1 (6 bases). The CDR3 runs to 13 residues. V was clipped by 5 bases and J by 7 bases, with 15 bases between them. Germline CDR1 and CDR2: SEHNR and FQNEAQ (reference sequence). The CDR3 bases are TGTGCCAGCAGCCCCGGACAGCCCGGGGAGCAGTACTTC. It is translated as CASSPGQPGEQYF.

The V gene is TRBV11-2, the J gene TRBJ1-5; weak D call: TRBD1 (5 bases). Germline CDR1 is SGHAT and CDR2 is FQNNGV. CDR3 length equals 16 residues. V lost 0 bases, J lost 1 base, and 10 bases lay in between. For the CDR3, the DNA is TGTGCCAGCAGCTTAGATGCAGGGCTAAGCAATCAGCCCCAGCATTTT. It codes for CASSLDAGLSNQPQHF.

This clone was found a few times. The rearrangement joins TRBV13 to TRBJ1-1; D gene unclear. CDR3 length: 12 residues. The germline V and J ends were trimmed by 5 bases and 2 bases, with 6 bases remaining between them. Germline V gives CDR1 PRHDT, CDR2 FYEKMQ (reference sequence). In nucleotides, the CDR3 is TGTGCCAGCAGCCCCGGTAACACTGAAGCTTTCTTT. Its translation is CASSPGNTEAFF.

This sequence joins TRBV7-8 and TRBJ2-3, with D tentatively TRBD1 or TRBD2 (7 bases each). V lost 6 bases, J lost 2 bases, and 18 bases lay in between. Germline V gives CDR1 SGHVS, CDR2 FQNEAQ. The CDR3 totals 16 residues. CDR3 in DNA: TGTGCCAGCAGACCTTGGGAGGGGGCCAACACAGATACGCAGTATTTT. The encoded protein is CASRPWEGANTDTQYF.

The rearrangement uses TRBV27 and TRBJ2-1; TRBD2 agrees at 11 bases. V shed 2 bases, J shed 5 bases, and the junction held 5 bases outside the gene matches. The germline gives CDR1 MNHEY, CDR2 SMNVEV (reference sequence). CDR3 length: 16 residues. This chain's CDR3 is CASSLPPSGGNNEQFF. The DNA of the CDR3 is TGTGCCAGCAGTTTACCCCCTAGCGGGGGGAACAATGAGCAGTTCTTC.

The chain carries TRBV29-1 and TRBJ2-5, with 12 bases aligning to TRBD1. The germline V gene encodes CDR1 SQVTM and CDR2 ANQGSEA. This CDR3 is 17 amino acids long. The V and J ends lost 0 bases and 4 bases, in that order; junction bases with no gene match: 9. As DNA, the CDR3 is TGCAGCGTTGAAGATAAGGGACAGGGGGCGTTGGGAGAGACCCAGTACTTC. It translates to CSVEDKGQGALGETQYF.

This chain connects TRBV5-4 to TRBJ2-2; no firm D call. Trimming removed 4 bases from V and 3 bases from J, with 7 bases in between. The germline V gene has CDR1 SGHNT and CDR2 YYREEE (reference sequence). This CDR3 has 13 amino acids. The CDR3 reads CASSPTYTGELFF. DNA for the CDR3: TGTGCCAGCAGCCCCACGTACACCGGGGAGCTGTTTTTT.

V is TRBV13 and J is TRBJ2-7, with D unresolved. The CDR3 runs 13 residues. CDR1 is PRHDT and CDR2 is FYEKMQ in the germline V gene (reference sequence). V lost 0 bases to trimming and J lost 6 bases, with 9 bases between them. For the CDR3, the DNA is TGTGCCAGCAGCTTAGGGACGGCCTCCGAGCAGTACTTC. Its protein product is CASSLGTASEQYF.

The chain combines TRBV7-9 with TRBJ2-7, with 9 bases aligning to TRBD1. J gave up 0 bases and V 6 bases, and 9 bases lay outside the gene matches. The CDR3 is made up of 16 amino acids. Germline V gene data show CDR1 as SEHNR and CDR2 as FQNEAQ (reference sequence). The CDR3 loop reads CASRPTRTGVSYEQYF. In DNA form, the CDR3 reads TGTGCCAGCAGACCAACCAGGACAGGGGTCTCCTACGAGCAGTACTTC.

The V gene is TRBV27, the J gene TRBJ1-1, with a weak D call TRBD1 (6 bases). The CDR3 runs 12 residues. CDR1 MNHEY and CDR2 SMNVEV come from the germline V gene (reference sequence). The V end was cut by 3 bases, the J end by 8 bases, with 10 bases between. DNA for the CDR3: TGTGCCAGCAGTTTTGTACAGGGAGAAGCTTTCTTT. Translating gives CASSFVQGEAFF.

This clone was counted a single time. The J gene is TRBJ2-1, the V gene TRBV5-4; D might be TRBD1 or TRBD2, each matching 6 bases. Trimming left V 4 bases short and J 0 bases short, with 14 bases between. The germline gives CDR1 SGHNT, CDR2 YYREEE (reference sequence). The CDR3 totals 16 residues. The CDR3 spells CASSGSGASSYNEQFF. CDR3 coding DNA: TGTGCCAGCAGCGGGTCGGGGGCGAGCTCCTACAATGAGCAGTTCTTC.

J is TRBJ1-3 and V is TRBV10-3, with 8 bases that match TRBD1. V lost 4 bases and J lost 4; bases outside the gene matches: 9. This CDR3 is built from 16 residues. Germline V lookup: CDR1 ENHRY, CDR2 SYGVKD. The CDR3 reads CAISVAWTGPGNTIYF. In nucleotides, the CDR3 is TGTGCCATCAGTGTCGCCTGGACAGGGCCGGGAAACACCATATATTTT.

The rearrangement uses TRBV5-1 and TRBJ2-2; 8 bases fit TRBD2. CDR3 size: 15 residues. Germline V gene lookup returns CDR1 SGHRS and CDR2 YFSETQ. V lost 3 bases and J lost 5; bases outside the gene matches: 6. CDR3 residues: CASSWSGGGTGELFF. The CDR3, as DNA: TGCGCCAGCAGCTGGAGCGGGGGCGGAACCGGGGAGCTGTTTTTT.

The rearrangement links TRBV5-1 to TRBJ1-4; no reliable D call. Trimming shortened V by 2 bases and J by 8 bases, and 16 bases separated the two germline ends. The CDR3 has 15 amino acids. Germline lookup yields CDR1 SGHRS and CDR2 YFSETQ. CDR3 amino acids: CASSFGEGTREKLFF. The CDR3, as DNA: TGCGCCAGCAGCTTTGGTGAGGGCACGCGGGAAAAACTGTTTTTT.

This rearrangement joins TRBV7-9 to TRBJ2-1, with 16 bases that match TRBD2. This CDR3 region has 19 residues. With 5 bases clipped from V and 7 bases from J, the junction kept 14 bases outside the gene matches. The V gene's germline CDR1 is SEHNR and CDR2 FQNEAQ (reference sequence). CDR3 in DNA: TGTGCCAGCAGCGCCCCGGGACTAGCGGGGGGGCCTATTTGGAATGAGCAGTTCTTC. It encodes CASSAPGLAGGPIWNEQFF.